Below are 27 T cell receptor beta chains sequenced from a single sample in a study of early T cells in non-severe SARS-CoV-2 infection. TCRdb independently ran MiXCR on the 5' RACE reads; one entry per CDR3 protein. Seen here are 35,000 to 45,000 distinct CDR3 sequences, around 7% observed once, and the top ten hold under 25%. The input for sequencing was whole blood, taken at baseline. Receptors originate from an adult who was a healthcare worker with PCR-confirmed SARS-CoV-2 infection or an uninfected control (not recorded which).

This clonotype occurred many times. The chain employs TRBV7-9 and TRBJ1-3; D gene unclear. V was cut by 2 bases and J by 0 bases, with 11 bases left in between. The CDR3 runs to 16 residues. From germline, CDR1 is SEHNR and CDR2 FQNEAQ (reference sequence). The CDR3 nucleotides read TGTGCCAGCAGCTTATTAATGCCCAGCTCTGGAAACACCATATATTTT. As protein: CASSLLMPSSGNTIYF.

This clonotype was observed at least ten times. The genes are TRBV6-6 and TRBJ1-5, with D uncertain. Looked up from germline, CDR1 is MNHNY and CDR2 is SVGAGI (reference sequence). There are 15 residues in the CDR3. V was shortened by 7 bases and J by 0 bases, with 13 bases between the two germline ends. The CDR3 bases are TGTGCCAGCAAAACGCCGGATCGTAGCAATCAGCCCCAGCATTTT. Translation gives CASKTPDRSNQPQHF.

This clonotype was seen a handful of times. The rearrangement links TRBV19 to TRBJ2-1; D remains unclear. The CDR3 covers 14 residues. CDR1 and CDR2 from the germline V gene are LNHDA and SQIVND (reference sequence). The ends were cut back, 9 bases at V and 0 bases at J, with 12 bases in the middle. CDR3: CASRRSLSYNEQFF. The CDR3 DNA is TGTGCCAGCCGGAGAAGCCTCTCCTACAATGAGCAGTTCTTC.

This clonotype was seen a few times. This sequence joins TRBV4-1 and TRBJ2-4; TRBD1 matches at 7 bases. With 3 bases clipped from V and 2 bases from J, the junction kept 7 bases outside the gene matches. This CDR3 has 16 residues. CDR1 and CDR2 from the germline V gene are MGHRA and YSYEKL. DNA for the CDR3: TGCGCCAGCAGCCATCAAGAGGGGGCCCCCAAAAACATTCAGTACTTC. Its protein product is CASSHQEGAPKNIQYF.

The chain carries TRBV5-1 and TRBJ1-1, with TRBD1 matching over 12 bases. Germline CDR1 and CDR2: SGHRS and YFSETQ. V trimming: 4 bases; J trimming: 8 bases; junction bases outside the gene matches: 3. The length of the CDR3 is 13 residues. In DNA form, the CDR3 reads TGCGCCAGCAGCGGGGGGACAGGGGGCGAAGCTTTCTTT. Amino acids: CASSGGTGGEAFF.

The chain is built from TRBV28 and TRBJ1-5; maybe TRBD1 (6 bases). V was shortened by 3 bases and J by 4 bases, with 13 bases between the two germline ends. Per germline, CDR1 MDHEN and CDR2 SYDVKM. This CDR3 contains 15 residues. Here the CDR3 reads CASSFQTGYNQPQHF. The CDR3 region has the DNA TGTGCCAGCAGTTTCCAGACAGGTTATAATCAGCCCCAGCATTTT. Together with reference TRBV28 and TRBJ1-5, the CDR3 gives the full variable domain: DVKVTQSSRYLVKRTGEKVFLECVQDMDHENMFWYRQDPGLGLRLIYFSYDVKMKEKGDIPEGYSVSREKKERFSLILESASTNQTSMYLCASSFQTGYNQPQHFGDGTRLSIL.

This clonotype occurred many times. The CDR3 loop reads CATSRDGRSNEKLFF. The CDR3 coding sequence is TGTGCCACCAGCAGAGATGGCAGGAGTAATGAAAAACTGTTTTTT. This chain uses TRBV15 with TRBJ1-4; D gene uncertain. This CDR3 contains 15 residues. Trimming cost V 0 bases and J 4 bases, with 9 bases left between them. Germline CDR1 and CDR2: LNHNV and YYDKDF (reference sequence).

This clonotype was seen ten or more times. The V call is TRBV6-5, the J call TRBJ2-7; 10 bases line up with TRBD1. Trimming removed 5 bases from V and 6 bases from J; junction bases left unmatched: 10. This CDR3 has 15 residues. Per germline, CDR1 MNHEY and CDR2 SVGAGI. The CDR3 protein is CASSPMGQGLLEQYF. CDR3 sequence (DNA): TGTGCCAGCAGTCCCATGGGACAGGGGCTCCTCGAGCAGTACTTC.

In its sample, this clonotype was seen many times. The chain links TRBV29-1 to TRBJ2-7; TRBD1 matches 7 bases. Trimming cost V 6 bases and J 4 bases; bases outside gene matches: 12. This CDR3 region has 14 residues. From germline, CDR1 is SQVTM and CDR2 ANQGSEA. CDR3 loop: CSVAQGNNAYEQYF. The CDR3 DNA sequence: TGCAGCGTAGCACAGGGGAACAATGCTTACGAGCAGTACTTC.

This clonotype was seen at least ten times. CDR3 DNA sequence: TGTGCCAGCAACTCTATTGGTCGCAATCAGCCCCAGCATTTT. Residues: CASNSIGRNQPQHF. The genes are TRBV27 and TRBJ1-5, with D hard to call. The CDR3 has 14 amino acids. Between the trimmed V and J ends, which lost 7 bases and 2 bases, there was a span of 12 bases. CDR1 is MNHEY, CDR2 SMNVEV, per germline (reference sequence).

This clonotype occurred many times. This chain connects TRBV24-1 to TRBJ1-5, with TRBD1 as a possible D gene (6 bases). The germline gives CDR1 KGHDR, CDR2 SFDVKD. The CDR3 sequence is 15 residues long. V lost 5 bases, J lost 0 bases, and 10 bases lay in between. CDR3 coding DNA: TGTGCCACCAGTGCCCGAGGGGGTAGCAATCAGCCCCAGCATTTT. It codes for CATSARGGSNQPQHF.

This chain uses TRBV24-1 with TRBJ2-2, with D possibly matching TRBD2 (5 bases). Germline CDR1 and CDR2: KGHDR and SFDVKD. The CDR3 is made up of 15 amino acids. Trimming pared 3 bases from V and 13 bases from J, leaving 20 bases between. CDR3 in amino acids: CATSDPERPTSGLFF. In DNA, the CDR3 is TGTGCCACCAGTGATCCGGAGCGGCCCACGTCGGGGCTGTTTTTT.

This clonotype has at least ten counts. J is TRBJ2-5 and V is TRBV24-1; D is tentatively TRBD1 or TRBD2 (5 bases each). The CDR3 has 15 residues. Germline CDR1 is KGHDR and CDR2 is SFDVKD. Trimming stripped 5 bases from V and 1 base from J, with 13 bases between. The DNA for the CDR3 is TGTGCCACCAGTGCAAAGGGACGGCCCCAAGAGACCCAGTACTTC. It codes for CATSAKGRPQETQYF.

V gene TRBV9 combines with J gene TRBJ2-5; 7 bases match TRBD2. Germline assignment: CDR1 SGDLS and CDR2 YYNGEE. V trimming: 3 bases; J trimming: 1 base; junction bases outside the gene matches: 3. The CDR3 consists of 14 residues. The CDR3, as DNA: TGTGCCAGCAGCGAAGGGACTATCCAAGAGACCCAGTACTTC. Encoded protein: CASSEGTIQETQYF.

CDR3 residues: CASSEAEGRPGYTF. CDR3 nucleotides: TGTGCCAGCAGTGAAGCAGAGGGACGGCCTGGCTACACCTTC. The chain uses TRBV6-1 and TRBJ1-2; D is perhaps TRBD1 (5 bases). V gave up 0 bases and J gave up 7 bases, with 12 bases separating them. The V gene's germline CDR1 is MNHNS and CDR2 SASEGT. The CDR3 is made up of 14 amino acids.

This clonotype was counted between two and nine times. V is TRBV29-1 and J is TRBJ2-3; D is perhaps TRBD2 (5 bases). The CDR3 is 15 amino acids. The V and J ends lost 6 bases and 3 bases respectively, with 19 bases between them. Germline V gene lookup returns CDR1 SQVTM and CDR2 ANQGSEA. CDR3 sequence (DNA): TGCAGCGTCCCCCGGCCCGGGAAGAGGACAGATACGCAGTATTTT. Translated: CSVPRPGKRTDTQYF.

There are many counts of this clonotype. The chain is built from TRBV2 and TRBJ2-3; TRBD1 agrees at 7 bases. CDR3 length equals 14 residues. The V gene's germline CDR1 is SNHLY and CDR2 FYNNEI. The ends lost 8 bases at V and 2 bases at J; junction bases unmatched: 7. This chain's CDR3 is CASGRDSPTDTQYF. Written as DNA, the CDR3 is TGTGCCAGCGGACGGGACAGTCCCACAGATACGCAGTATTTT.

V and J are TRBV28 and TRBJ2-7; TRBD2 aligns across 7 bases. This CDR3 is 12 amino acids long. Germline-derived CDR1 and CDR2 are MDHEN and SYDVKM. With V trimmed by 5 bases and J by 3 bases, 1 base remained unmatched. CDR3 nucleotides: TGTGCCAGCAGTACTAGCGTCTACGAGCAGTACTTC. Its protein is CASSTSVYEQYF.

The chain couples TRBV7-8 to TRBJ2-1, with 16 bases that match TRBD2. The CDR3 length is 15 residues. V lost 10 bases, J lost 10 bases, and 10 bases stayed unmatched. Germline CDR1 SGHVS, CDR2 FQNEAQ. The CDR3 is CATAPPGLAGGEQFF. DNA for the CDR3: TGTGCCACCGCCCCTCCGGGACTAGCGGGAGGGGAGCAGTTCTTC.

This clonotype was recorded only once. The rearrangement links TRBV10-2 to TRBJ2-2; D is possibly TRBD2 (5 bases). Germline V lookup: CDR1 WSHSY, CDR2 SAAADI. CDR3 length: 13 residues. The V and J ends lost 6 bases and 7 bases respectively, with 12 bases between them. This chain's CDR3 is CASRRASSGELFF. DNA of the CDR3: TGCGCCAGCAGGCGGGCAAGTAGCGGGGAGCTGTTTTTT.

This clonotype was picked up many times. At one of its ends the junction is not consistent with the germline gene, which may arise from a read error. The chain recombines TRBV7-2 with TRBJ2-7; D not certain. The CDR3 runs to 14 residues. CDR1 is SGHTA and CDR2 is FQGNSA in the germline V gene. This chain's CDR3 is CANSRSSDSYEQYF. In DNA, the CDR3 is TGTGCCAACAGCCGATCGTCCGACTCCTACGAGCAGTACTTC.

This clonotype was observed many times. The V call is TRBV20-1, the J call TRBJ2-1, with 8 bases fitting TRBD2. The CDR3 loop spans 14 amino acids. Germline trimming cut 5 bases from V and 12 bases from J; bases unmatched to any gene: 15. CDR1 is DFQATT, CDR2 SNEGSKA, per germline (reference sequence). The CDR3 spells CSASSGRASMRQFF. For the CDR3, the DNA is TGCAGTGCTTCCAGCGGGAGAGCCTCAATGAGGCAGTTCTTC.

This clonotype was counted ten times or more. The rearrangement joins TRBV30 to TRBJ1-1; no reliable D call. V lost 1 base, J lost 7 bases, and 7 bases lay in between. Germline V gene lookup returns CDR1 GTSNPN and CDR2 SVGIG (reference sequence). This CDR3 has 11 residues. The CDR3 DNA sequence: TGTGCCTGGAGTGCCCGGGGTGAAGCTTTCTTT. Its protein is CAWSARGEAFF. Drawing the rest from reference TRBV30 and TRBJ1-1, the complete variable domain is SQTIHQWPATLVQPVGSPLSLECTVEGTSNPNLYWYRQAAGRGLQLLFYSVGIGQISSEVPQNLSASRPQDRQFILSSKKLLLSDSGFYLCAWSARGEAFFGQGTRLTVV.

Many counts were recorded for this clonotype. V and J are TRBV7-9 and TRBJ2-1, with 8 bases matching TRBD2. Germline assignment: CDR1 SEHNR and CDR2 FQNEAQ (reference sequence). The CDR3 runs to 16 residues. The V gene end was trimmed by 6 bases and the J gene end by 5 bases; junction bases not matched to a gene: 12. In nucleotides, the CDR3 is TGTGCCAGCAGTCCGGCGGGTAAAGCGGGAGACAATGAGCAGTTCTTC. Encoded protein: CASSPAGKAGDNEQFF.

Many counts were recorded for this clonotype. The V gene is TRBV12-3 or TRBV12-4, the J gene TRBJ1-5, with 8 nucleotides matching TRBD1. V was pared by 7 bases and J by 6 bases, with 8 bases of the junction left unmatched. This CDR3 is 14 amino acids long. CDR3 sequence (DNA): TGTGCCAGCACCAAAGACAGGGGAGGTCAGCCCCAGCATTTT. It yields the protein CASTKDRGGQPQHF.

In this sample, this clonotype turned up many times. This chain uses TRBV5-6 with TRBJ2-7; 7 bases line up with TRBD2. Germline V gene data show CDR1 as SGHDT and CDR2 as YYEEEE. The CDR3 totals 14 residues. The V and J ends lost 4 bases and 2 bases, in that order; junction bases with no gene match: 6. The CDR3 DNA reads as TGTGCCAGCAGCCTTCGAGCGGGGACCTACGAGCAGTACTTC. Protein product: CASSLRAGTYEQYF.

This clonotype has only a few counts. V and J are TRBV4-3 and TRBJ1-4, with D maybe TRBD1 (6 bases). CDR3 length: 15 amino acids. CDR1 is LGHNA and CDR2 is YSLEER in the germline V gene. Trimming removed 0 bases at V and 8 bases at J, with 13 bases between. CDR3 coding DNA: TGCGCCAGCAGCCAAGATCAGGGGCCGGGGGAAAAACTGTTTTTT. Its protein is CASSQDQGPGEKLFF.